The rows below give T cell receptor beta chains drawn from one sample of a study of PD-1 blockade in classical Hodgkin lymphoma. Here immunoSEQ multiplex PCR was the method, and the copy in TCRdb shows in-frame clones only, minus some. The sample holds some 15,000 clones; around 90% are singletons and the top ten take around 18%. The sequencing used CD8+ T cells from blood, collected before the fourth cycle of nivolumab. All receptors derive from a human donor with classical Hodgkin lymphoma. The conserved cysteine and the conserved F or W are not part of the CDR3 here. The order of the fields is V gene, D gene, CDR3 protein. The D gene is left open where the match is weak.

TRBV11-2,TRBD1,ASSETGGPHYGYT
TRBV4-2,TRBD2,ASSPGLAGGSSYNEQF
TRBV27,.,ASSSGRGVRETQY
TRBV28,.,ASSLEGNGYT
TRBV18,.,ASSPPPGDEYEQY
TRBV19,.,ASSPGPKYEQY
TRBV10-3,.,AISESRGPSPLH
TRBV7-9,.,ASSLSDGYEQY
TRBV10-1,.,ASSVTAMGTDTQY
TRBV7-9,.,ASSLPLTRGPYGYT
TRBV25-1,.,ASSDNGEIYEQY
TRBV28,.,ASSRFQGTDTQY
TRBV4-1,TRBD1,ASSQVSGGGYGYT
TRBV11-2,.,ASSGFHEQY
TRBV28,.,ASTRDTPYSGANVLT
TRBV6-1,TRBD2,ASSARLASLQETQY
TRBV7-9,.,ASDGSGVTEAF
TRBV11-3,.,ASSGREGNYGYT
TRBV7-9,TRBD1,ASSLGQGWEQY
TRBV2,.,ASEQFDLRTALLDEQY
TRBV27,.,ASSPTPYAEQY
TRBV30,.,ASSGLAADYEQY
TRBV29-1,.,SVDSTSSMETQY
TRBV6-1,TRBD2,ASSGGGSPQF
TRBV18,TRBD2,ASSPQSLAGEYEQY
TRBV28,.,ASSSLARDGLNEKLF
TRBV7-8,.,ASSLDGLGYEQY
TRBV19,.,ASSIALAGGLEQY
TRBV7-9,.,ASSKPGTPSSYNEQF
TRBV19,TRBD1,ASSVWDRTYEQY
TRBV5-1,TRBD1,ASSLRDRENEQF
TRBV9,TRBD1,ASSVSEGAKYNEQF
TRBV27,.,ASSRGVSSYNEQF
TRBV6-1,.,ASSEAWTAGTEAF
TRBV4-1,.,ASSLMDGETQY
TRBV25-1,TRBD1,ASSAAPGGFTEAF
TRBV7-9,.,ASSSATYEQY
TRBV29-1,.,SVEVNNEQF
TRBV19,TRBD2,ASGEGREQY
TRBV19,.,ASSILLQSNQPQH
TRBV13,TRBD2,ASSFSSGPSYEQY
TRBV4-1,TRBD1,ASSPRDREDEQY
TRBV6-1,.,ASSEGPGTEAF
TRBV4-1,.,ASSQIGGQETEAF
TRBV4-1,.,ASSQVGSNEKLF
TRBV7-6,TRBD2,ASSLGGLAGKYNEQF
TRBV7-9,.,ASSPPQFVTDTQY
TRBV27,TRBD2,ASSFGVGGSEQY